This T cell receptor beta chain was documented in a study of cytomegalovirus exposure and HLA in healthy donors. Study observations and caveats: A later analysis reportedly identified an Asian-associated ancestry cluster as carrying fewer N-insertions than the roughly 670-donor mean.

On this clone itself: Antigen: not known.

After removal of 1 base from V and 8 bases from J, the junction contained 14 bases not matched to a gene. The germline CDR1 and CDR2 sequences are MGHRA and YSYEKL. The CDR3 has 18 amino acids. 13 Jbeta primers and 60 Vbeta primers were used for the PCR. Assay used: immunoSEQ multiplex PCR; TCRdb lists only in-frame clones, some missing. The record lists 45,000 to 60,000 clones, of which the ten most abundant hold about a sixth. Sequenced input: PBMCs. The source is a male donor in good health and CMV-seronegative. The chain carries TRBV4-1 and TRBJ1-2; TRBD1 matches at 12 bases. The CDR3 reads CASSQAGTGGSLMGGYTF. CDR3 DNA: TGCGCCAGCAGCCAAGCCGGGACAGGGGGCAGCTTGATGGGGGGCTACACCTTC.